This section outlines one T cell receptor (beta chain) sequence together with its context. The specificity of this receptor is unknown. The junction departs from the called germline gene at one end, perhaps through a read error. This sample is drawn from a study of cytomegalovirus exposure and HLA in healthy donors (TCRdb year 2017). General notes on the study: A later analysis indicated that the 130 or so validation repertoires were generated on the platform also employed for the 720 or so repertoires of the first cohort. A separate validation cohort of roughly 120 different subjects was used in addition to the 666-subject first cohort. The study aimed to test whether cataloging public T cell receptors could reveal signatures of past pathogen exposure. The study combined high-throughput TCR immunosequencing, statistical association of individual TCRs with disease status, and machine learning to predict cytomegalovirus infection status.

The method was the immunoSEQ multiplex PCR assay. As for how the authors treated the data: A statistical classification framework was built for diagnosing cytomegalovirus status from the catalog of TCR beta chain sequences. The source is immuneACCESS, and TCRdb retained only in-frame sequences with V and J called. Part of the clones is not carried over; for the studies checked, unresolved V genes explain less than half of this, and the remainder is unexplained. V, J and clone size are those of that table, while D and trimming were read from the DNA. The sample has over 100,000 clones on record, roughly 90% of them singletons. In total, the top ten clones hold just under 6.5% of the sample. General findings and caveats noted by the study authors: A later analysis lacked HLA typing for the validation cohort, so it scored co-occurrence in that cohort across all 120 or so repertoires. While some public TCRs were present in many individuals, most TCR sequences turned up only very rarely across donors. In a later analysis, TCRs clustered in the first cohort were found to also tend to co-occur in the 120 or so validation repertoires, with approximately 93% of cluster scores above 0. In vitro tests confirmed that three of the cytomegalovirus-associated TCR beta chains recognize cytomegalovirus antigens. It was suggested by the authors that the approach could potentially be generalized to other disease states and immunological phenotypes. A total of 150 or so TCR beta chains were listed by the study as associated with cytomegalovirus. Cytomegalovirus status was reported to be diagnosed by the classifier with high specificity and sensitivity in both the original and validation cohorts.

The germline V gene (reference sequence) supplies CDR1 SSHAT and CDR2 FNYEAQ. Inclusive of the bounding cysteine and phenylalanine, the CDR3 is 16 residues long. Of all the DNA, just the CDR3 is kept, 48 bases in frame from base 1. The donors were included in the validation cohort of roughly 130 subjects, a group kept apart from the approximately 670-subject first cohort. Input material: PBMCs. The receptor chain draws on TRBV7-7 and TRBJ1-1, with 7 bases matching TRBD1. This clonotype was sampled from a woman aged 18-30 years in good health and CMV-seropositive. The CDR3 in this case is CASRKSWRDSVTEAFF. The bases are TGTGCTAGCAGGAAATCCTGGCGGGACAGCGTCACTGAAGCTTTCTTT.